Listed here are 10 T cell receptor beta chains from one sample, sequenced in a study of shared clonotypes between healthy human individuals. The protocol was immunoSEQ multiplex PCR, while the TCRdb copy is restricted to in-frame clones and leaves out a portion. The sample has fewer than 700,000 clones, 85% to 95% seen once. As defined, naive CD8 cells were CD45RO-negative and positively selected for CCR7, with terminally differentiated effector memory CD45RA+ cells excluded. Sample: naive CD8+ T cells sorted from blood. The source is a woman aged 25 to 39 in good health.

The chain carries TRBV19 and TRBJ1-1; D gene ambiguous. The CDR3 loop spans 14 amino acids. V was cut by 2 bases and J by 0 bases, with 7 bases left in between. CDR1 is LNHDA and CDR2 is SQIVND in the germline V gene (reference sequence). CDR3 coding DNA: TGTGCCAGTAGTATAAACGGGGTGAACACTGAAGCTTTCTTT. This sequence encodes CASSINGVNTEAFF.

CDR3 amino acids: CASSFDRGGREKLFF. The CDR3 coding sequence is TGTGCCAGCAGTTTTGACCGGGGAGGGCGTGAAAAACTGTTTTTT. The V call is TRBV5-4, the J call TRBJ1-4, with D uncertain. V shed 5 bases and J shed 7 bases, with 18 bases lying between them. CDR3 size: 15 residues. The germline gives CDR1 SGHNT, CDR2 YYREEE (reference sequence).

J is TRBJ2-7 and V is TRBV27; TRBD2 matches at 9 bases. Unmatched junction bases numbered 3, after V lost 0 bases and J lost 3 bases. The CDR3 contains 15 residues. CDR1 is MNHEY and CDR2 is SMNVEV in the germline V gene (reference sequence). The CDR3 DNA follows: TGTGCCAGCAGTTTATCGACTAGCGGAATCTACGAGCAGTACTTC. This sequence encodes CASSLSTSGIYEQYF.

The chain uses TRBV7-9 and TRBJ2-1, with 9 bases matching TRBD2. The CDR3 consists of 18 residues. The germline gives CDR1 SEHNR, CDR2 FQNEAQ (reference sequence). V dropped 3 bases and J dropped 0; count of bases not matched to a gene: 9. CDR3 protein: CASSLTSGERSSYNEQFF. The CDR3 coding sequence is TGTGCCAGCAGCTTGACTAGCGGTGAAAGGAGCTCCTACAATGAGCAGTTCTTC.

This chain uses TRBV4-1 with TRBJ1-1; unclear D gene. Between the trimmed V and J ends, which lost 3 bases and 1 base, there was a span of 6 bases. This CDR3 is built from 13 residues. Germline-derived CDR1 and CDR2 are MGHRA and YSYEKL. CDR3 loop: CASSHTTNTEAFF. Here the CDR3 DNA reads TGCGCCAGCAGCCATACAACGAACACTGAAGCTTTCTTT.

This clone showed up just once. CDR3 DNA: TGCAGCGTTGGACAGGGCCTAGCCAAAAACATTCAGTACTTC. Translating it yields CSVGQGLAKNIQYF. The chain recombines TRBV29-1 with TRBJ2-4; 7 bases are shared with TRBD1. The CDR3 has 14 amino acids. V trimming: 4 bases; J trimming: 0 bases; junction bases outside the gene matches: 3. CDR1 and CDR2 (germline): SQVTM, ANQGSEA.

The chain carries TRBV7-9 and TRBJ2-2, with D tentatively TRBD1 or TRBD2 (6 bases each). This CDR3 spans 17 amino acids. V lost 1 base, J lost 7 bases, and 19 bases lay in between. Germline V lookup: CDR1 SEHNR, CDR2 FQNEAQ (reference sequence). Written as DNA, the CDR3 is TGTGCCAGCAGCTTAGGAGGGGGAGGCATGATGGACGGGGAGCTGTTTTTT. Its translation: CASSLGGGGMMDGELFF.

The rearrangement uses TRBV7-9 and TRBJ2-1; 11 nucleotides match TRBD2. Per the germline V gene, CDR1 is SEHNR and CDR2 is FQNEAQ (reference sequence). J gave up 4 bases and V 2 bases, and 1 base lay outside the gene matches. The CDR3 runs to 15 residues. In DNA form, the CDR3 reads TGTGCCAGCAGCTTACTAGCGGGAGGATACAATGAGCAGTTCTTC. As protein: CASSLLAGGYNEQFF.

In its sample, this clone was seen once. The V and J genes are TRBV5-4 and TRBJ2-3; 15 bases are a match to TRBD2. With 3 bases clipped from V and 6 bases from J, the junction kept 5 bases outside the gene matches. The CDR3 length is 16 residues. CDR1 is SGHNT and CDR2 is YYREEE in the germline V gene (reference sequence). This CDR3 is CASSSTGTSGRDTQYF. The CDR3 nucleotides read TGTGCCAGCAGCTCGACCGGGACTAGCGGGAGGGATACGCAGTATTTT.

The V call is TRBV5-4, the J call TRBJ2-7; 7 bases are a match to TRBD2. CDR3 size: 15 residues. Germline V gene data show CDR1 as SGHNT and CDR2 as YYREEE (reference sequence). The V gene end was trimmed by 4 bases and the J gene end by 2 bases; junction bases not matched to a gene: 9. CDR3 sequence reads: CASSIRTSPAYEQYF. CDR3 DNA: TGTGCCAGCAGCATAAGGACTAGTCCCGCCTACGAGCAGTACTTC.